This T cell receptor (beta chain) was profiled in a study of beta chain features in type 1 diabetes. Study results and caveats: Lower insertion and higher deletion counts appeared at VDJ junctions in type 1 diabetes patients. Comparison showed that naive, central memory and Treg TCRB repertoires appeared more similar among patients than among healthy donors. Patients with Type 1 diabetes showed moderately but significantly shorter TCRB CDR3s in all four CD4+ subsets.

The ends lost 0 bases at V and 7 bases at J; junction bases unmatched: 2. CDR1 SGDLS and CDR2 YYNGEE come from the germline V gene. The CDR3 has 15 amino acids. This clone was recorded a few times. The antigen remains undetermined. TCRB transcripts that were expressed got sequenced, as all of the isolated RNA had been reverse transcribed. Profiled with immunoSEQ multiplex PCR; TCRdb holds only in-frame clones, not every one. This table has some 900,000 clones, about a sixth appearing once. The chain combines TRBV9 with TRBJ1-6; 9 bases match TRBD1. The sequenced sample was naive CD4+ T cells from blood. This receptor was obtained from a woman aged 18-30 years in good health. The CDR3 is CASSVGTGENSPLHF. The CDR3 DNA is TGTGCCAGCAGCGTAGGGACAGGGGAGAATTCACCCCTCCACTTT. Together with reference TRBV9 and TRBJ1-6, the CDR3 gives the full variable domain: DSGVTQTPKHLITATGQRVTLRCSPRSGDLSVYWYQQSLDQGLQFLIQYYNGEERAKGNILERFSAQQFPDLHSELNLSSLELGDSALYFCASSVGTGENSPLHFGNGTRLTVT.